A single sample gave rise to the 8 T cell receptor beta chains below, sequenced in a study of T-cell reconstitution after alpha-beta-depleted transplantation in children. Using unique molecular identifiers, the investigators prepared the TCRbeta library. MiXCR, applied by TCRdb to the PCR reads, yields one record per CDR3 protein. The profile covers 300,000 to 350,000 distinct CDR3 sequences, with 20% to 30% appearing a single time and about a tenth taken by the ten largest. This sample comprised PBMCs, mostly from graft donor cells, obtained 180 days after TCRalphabeta/CD19-depleted stem cell transplant. These receptors originate from a male patient younger than 18 who had a stem cell transplant for acute lymphoblastic leukemia, so the T cells may come from the graft donor.

V and J are TRBV7-2 and TRBJ2-3; 9 bases align to TRBD2. CDR3 length equals 15 residues. Trimming took 2 bases from V and 4 from J; bases not matched to a gene: 4. Germline V CDR1 and CDR2: SGHTA, FQGNSA. The DNA of the CDR3 is TGTGCCAGCAGCTTATCTCGCGGGGGGGCAGATACGCAGTATTTT. It codes for CASSLSRGGADTQYF.

V and J are TRBV29-1 and TRBJ2-7, with D perhaps matching TRBD1 (6 bases). Trimming stripped 7 bases from V and 7 bases from J, with 20 bases between. CDR1 is SQVTM, CDR2 ANQGSEA, per germline. The CDR3 has 13 amino acids. CDR3 protein: CSACHPLGTEQYF. In nucleotides, the CDR3 is TGCAGCGCCTGTCATCCCCTCGGGACAGAGCAGTACTTC.

The V gene is TRBV5-5, the J gene TRBJ1-1; D call uncertain. Trimming stripped 1 base from V and 7 bases from J, with 14 bases between. The CDR3 length is 14 residues. Germline V gene sequence: CDR1 SGHKS, CDR2 YYEKEE (reference sequence). CDR3 region: CASSLLGSASEAFF. DNA of the CDR3: TGTGCCAGCAGCTTGTTAGGGTCGGCCAGTGAAGCTTTCTTT.

The chain joins TRBV6-2 or TRBV6-3 to TRBJ1-5, with D unresolved. The V gene lost 0 bases and the J gene lost 7 bases, with 13 bases spanning the gap. Germline V gives CDR1 MNHEY, CDR2 SVGEGT. The CDR3 runs 15 residues. DNA of the CDR3: TGTGCCAGCAGTTACTCTCAGGTGTCTGGCCAGCCCCAGCATTTT. Translated: CASSYSQVSGQPQHF.

This clonotype was seen ten or more times. This chain connects TRBV12-3 or TRBV12-4 to TRBJ2-3; D is ambiguous. This CDR3 is 14 amino acids long. The V and J ends lost 5 bases and 3 bases respectively, with 12 bases between them. CDR3 loop: CASSPSRMTDTQYF. Written as DNA, the CDR3 is TGTGCCAGCAGTCCTAGTCGGATGACAGATACGCAGTATTTT.

J is TRBJ2-1 and V is TRBV5-1; D possibly corresponds to TRBD2 (5 bases). The V end lost 1 base, the J end lost 5 bases, and 10 bases lay between the germline ends. This CDR3 has 14 amino acids. Germline CDR1 reads SGHRS; CDR2 reads YFSETQ. This chain's CDR3 is CASSLRTPNNEQFF. Written as DNA, the CDR3 is TGCGCCAGCAGCTTGAGGACTCCTAACAATGAGCAGTTCTTC.

Only a few counts were recorded for this clonotype. The chain recombines TRBV13 with TRBJ2-5, with 10 bases matching TRBD2. The V gene's germline CDR1 is PRHDT and CDR2 FYEKMQ (reference sequence). The CDR3 is 14 amino acids. V was pared by 5 bases and J by 4 bases, with 4 bases of the junction left unmatched. The CDR3 region has the DNA TGTGCCAGCAGCATAGCGGGAGGTAGAGAGACCCAGTACTTC. Translating gives CASSIAGGRETQYF.

The rearrangement links TRBV11-2 to TRBJ2-7; no definite D call. The CDR3 runs to 12 residues. Germline CDR1 reads SGHAT; CDR2 reads FQNNGV. V was cut by 5 bases and J by 2 bases, with 7 bases left in between. DNA for the CDR3: TGTGCCAGCAGCCATGGGACCTACGAGCAGTACTTC. Translated, it gives CASSHGTYEQYF.